The rows below give T cell receptor beta chains drawn from one sample of a study of blood T cell repertoires in COVID-19. The data were produced by immunoSEQ multiplex PCR, yet TCRdb's version contains in-frame clones alone and is incomplete. The table shows about 160,000 clones, with about 85% occurring only once. Sequencing input: peripheral blood. These receptors all come from a man aged 35-49 years with acute or convalescent COVID-19. Each CDR3 is given with its conserved first and last residue. A D gene is named only where the DNA matches it firmly. Some rows mark clone size as missing; the rest say once, few, many or name a class of expanded clone.

abundance	v_gene	d_gene	j_gene	CDR3nt	CDR3aa
-	TRBV2	TRBD2	TRBJ2-2	TGTGCCAGCAGTGAACGGGGGGGCGACACCGGGGAGCTGTTTTTT	CASSERGGDTGELFF
-	TRBV3-1/TRBV3-2	-	TRBJ2-6	TGTGCCAGCAGCCAAGGCGGGGCGAGAGGGGCCAACGTCCTGACTTTC	CASSQGGARGANVLTF
-	TRBV7-3	-	TRBJ1-5	TGTGCCAGCAGCCCCCAAACAGGGAACGATCAGCCCCAGCATTTT	CASSPQTGNDQPQHF
-	TRBV27	-	TRBJ1-5	TGTGCCAGCAGTCCCAGACAGGGCAATCAGCCCCAGCATTTT	CASSPRQGNQPQHF
-	TRBV9	TRBD1	TRBJ1-2	TGTGCCAGCAGCGTAGATCCCGCAGGGGGCGGCTACACCTTC	CASSVDPAGGGYTF
-	TRBV2	-	TRBJ2-4	TGTGCCAGCAGCGACTCCGGGTCGCCAGCCAAAAACATTCAGTACTTC	CASSDSGSPAKNIQYF
-	TRBV7-9	-	TRBJ1-1	TGTGCCAGCAGCTTAGACAGGACAACGAACACTGAAGCTTTCTTT	CASSLDRTTNTEAFF
-	TRBV7-9	-	TRBJ1-5	TGTGCCAGCAGCTTTTCTACAGGAGATCAGCCCCAGCATTTT	CASSFSTGDQPQHF
-	TRBV9	-	TRBJ1-1	TGTGCCAGCAGCGAGGGGGGGGGCACTGAAGCTTTCTTT	CASSEGGGTEAFF
-	TRBV30	-	TRBJ1-5	TGTGCCTGGAGTCTAGGGGGTAATAGCAATCAGCCCCAGCATTTT	CAWSLGGNSNQPQHF
-	TRBV27	TRBD1	TRBJ2-7	TGTGCCAGCAGCCGGACAGGGCCTAGCTCCTACGAGCAGTACTTC	CASSRTGPSSYEQYF
-	TRBV19	-	TRBJ1-6	TGTGCCAGTACCCGAAGCGGGACGGTGAATTCACCCCTCCACTTT	CASTRSGTVNSPLHF
-	TRBV9	-	TRBJ2-1	TGTGCCAGCAGCGTAGACAGCTCTGAGCAGTTCTTC	CASSVDSSEQFF
few	TRBV5-4	TRBD1	TRBJ1-2	TGTGCCAGCAGCTTGGTTGGACAGGGGGCGCGGGGCTACACCTTC	CASSLVGQGARGYTF
-	TRBV29-1	-	TRBJ1-5	TGCAGCGTGGCAGCGGGTGTGAATCAGCCCCAGCATTTT	CSVAAGVNQPQHF
-	TRBV27	-	TRBJ2-7	TGTGCCAGCAGTTTCCGGGGCTACGAGCAGTACTTC	CASSFRGYEQYF
-	TRBV28	TRBD1	TRBJ1-3	TGTGCCAGCAGCCCGTGGGGACAGTCCTCTGGAAACACCATATATTTT	CASSPWGQSSGNTIYF
-	TRBV3-1/TRBV3-2	-	TRBJ1-2	TGTGCCAGCAGCCAAGCGCCTCGACAAGCCTATGGCTACACCTTC	CASSQAPRQAYGYTF
-	TRBV7-3	-	TRBJ1-6	TGTGCCAGCAGCTACACACAGGATTCACCCCTCCACTTT	CASSYTQDSPLHF
-	TRBV5-1	-	TRBJ1-1	TGCGCCAGCAGCTTGCAGGGTATGAACACTGAAGCTTTCTTT	CASSLQGMNTEAFF
-	TRBV11-3	-	TRBJ2-1	TGTGCCAGCAGCCTGCGGGACAATGAGCAGTTCTTC	CASSLRDNEQFF
-	TRBV30	-	TRBJ1-6	TGTGCCTGGAGTGGGGGGCTCCGTTCACCCCTCCACTTT	CAWSGGLRSPLHF
-	TRBV9	-	TRBJ1-2	TGTGCCAGCAGCCCCCGTCGTGAGGGGAGGCACTATGGCTACACCTTC	CASSPRREGRHYGYTF
-	TRBV9	-	TRBJ1-3	TGTGCCAGCAGCGTAGTTGGAACACAGGGCTCTGGAAACACCATATATTTT	CASSVVGTQGSGNTIYF